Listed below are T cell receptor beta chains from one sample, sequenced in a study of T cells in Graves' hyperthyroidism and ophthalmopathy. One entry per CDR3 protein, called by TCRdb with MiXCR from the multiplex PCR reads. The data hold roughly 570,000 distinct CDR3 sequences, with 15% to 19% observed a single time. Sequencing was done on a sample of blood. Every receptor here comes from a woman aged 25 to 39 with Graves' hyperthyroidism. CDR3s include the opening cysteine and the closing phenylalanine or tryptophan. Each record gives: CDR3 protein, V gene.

CDR3aa: CASSLRDIYGYTF; v_gene: TRBV28
CDR3aa: CASSQAGRSTEAFF; v_gene: TRBV4-1
CDR3aa: CASSLSGRPWDGYTF; v_gene: TRBV7-9
CDR3aa: CSARGVAKNIQYF; v_gene: TRBV20-1
CDR3aa: CASSGGSGRFSSYNEQFF; v_gene: TRBV7-3
CDR3aa: CAIARQGPDTQYF; v_gene: TRBV10-3
CDR3aa: CASSLAGTSGSEQFF; v_gene: TRBV7-9
CDR3aa: CASRLAGGGTQYF; v_gene: TRBV19
CDR3aa: CAWSIRDRVSQPQHF; v_gene: TRBV30
CDR3aa: CASSPQWEQYF; v_gene: TRBV9
CDR3aa: CASTPPPRLAGGTGELFF; v_gene: TRBV28
CDR3aa: CASSYSTGKPGEQFF; v_gene: TRBV6-5
CDR3aa: CASSDYRVGTDTQYF; v_gene: TRBV7-9
CDR3aa: CSARGQGAEQPQHF; v_gene: TRBV20-1
CDR3aa: CASFWVNQQGIKRTQYF; v_gene: TRBV6-1
CDR3aa: CASSLGQGESYTF; v_gene: TRBV7-3
CDR3aa: CASSLLMAGGTEAFF; v_gene: TRBV5-6
CDR3aa: CAISEDGQGAFRTEAFF; v_gene: TRBV10-3
CDR3aa: CASSKQGGADGYTF; v_gene: TRBV12-3/TRBV12-4
CDR3aa: CASSDDGDYGYTF; v_gene: TRBV5-1
CDR3aa: CASRTDSLYGYTF; v_gene: TRBV28
CDR3aa: CASSSYLGNEQFF; v_gene: TRBV7-3
CDR3aa: CASRLAGEKNEQFF; v_gene: TRBV5-1
CDR3aa: CASSYGLSTDTQYF; v_gene: TRBV5-4
CDR3aa: CSAPDSGKVSDEQFF; v_gene: TRBV20-1
CDR3aa: CASTGTMYF; v_gene: TRBV3-1
CDR3aa: CSARGGREYEQYF; v_gene: TRBV20-1
CDR3aa: CSAVGEVGNTEAFF; v_gene: TRBV20-1
CDR3aa: CASSLVDSRNEQFF; v_gene: TRBV7-9
CDR3aa: CASSTRTRSYEQYF; v_gene: TRBV11-2
CDR3aa: CASSLEGRAINYGYTF; v_gene: TRBV11-3
CDR3aa: CASSFGGEGEQYF; v_gene: TRBV5-1
CDR3aa: CASSLGGNAYNEQFF; v_gene: TRBV11-3
CDR3aa: CASSPRGTGAGGNQPQHF; v_gene: TRBV27
CDR3aa: CASSTLLRLAGAGHEQYF; v_gene: TRBV19
CDR3aa: CASSLAVGARNYGYTF; v_gene: TRBV5-1
CDR3aa: CASSQFGGWTGELFF; v_gene: TRBV3-1